This TCR beta chain was documented in a study of T cell responses to AZD1222 COVID-19 vaccine. At the level of the study: Pooling of second doses given at about 4 or about 12 weeks was done.

Regarding this clone: Its antigen remains unidentified.

Method: immunoSEQ multiplex PCR; TCRdb's copy keeps in-frame clones and lacks some. Seen here are about 150,000 clones, about 90% observed once, and the top ten hold 5%. Study conclusions and caveats: Clonal diversity was possibly underestimated, and white British individuals and females predominated among donors. Close to half of all spike-specific TCRs reportedly target regions of the variants that are unmutated.

This clonotype was obtained from an adult in good health. The sample was peripheral blood, taken on day 0 of AZD1222 vaccination.

The CDR3 spells CASSQDSAGYADTQYF. In DNA, the CDR3 is TGCGCCAGCAGCCAAGATTCCGCAGGGTATGCAGATACGCAGTATTTT. This rearrangement joins TRBV4-3 to TRBJ2-3; D perhaps matches TRBD1 (5 bases). Trimming took 0 bases from V and 4 from J, leaving 14 bases between them. The CDR3 runs 16 residues. Germline lookup yields CDR1 LGHNA and CDR2 YSLEER.